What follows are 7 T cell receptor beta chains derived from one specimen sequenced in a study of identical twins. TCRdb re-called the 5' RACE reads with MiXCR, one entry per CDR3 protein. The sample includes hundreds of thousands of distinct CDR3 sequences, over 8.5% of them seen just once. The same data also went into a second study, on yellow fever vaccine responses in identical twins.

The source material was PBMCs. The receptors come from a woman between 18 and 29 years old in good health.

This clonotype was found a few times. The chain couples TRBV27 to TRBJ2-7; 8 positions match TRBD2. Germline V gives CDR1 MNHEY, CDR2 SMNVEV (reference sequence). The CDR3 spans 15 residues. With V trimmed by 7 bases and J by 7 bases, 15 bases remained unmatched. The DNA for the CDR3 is TGTGCCAGCATCTCTGCGGGACTAGGCCCTGTGGAGCAGTACTTC. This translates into CASISAGLGPVEQYF.

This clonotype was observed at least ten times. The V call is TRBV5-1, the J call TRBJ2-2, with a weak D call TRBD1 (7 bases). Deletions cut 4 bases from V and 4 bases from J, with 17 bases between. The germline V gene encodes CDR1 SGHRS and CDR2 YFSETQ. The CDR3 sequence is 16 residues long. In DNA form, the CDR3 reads TGCGCCAGCAGCCCAACAGGGGTAGCGGTCACCGGGGAGCTGTTTTTT. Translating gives CASSPTGVAVTGELFF. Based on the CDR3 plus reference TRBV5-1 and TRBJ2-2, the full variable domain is KAGVTQTPRYLIKTRGQQVTLSCSPISGHRSVSWYQQTPGQGLQFLFEYFSETQRNKGNFPGRFSGRQFSNSRSEMNVSTLELGDSALYLCASSPTGVAVTGELFFGEGSRLTVL.

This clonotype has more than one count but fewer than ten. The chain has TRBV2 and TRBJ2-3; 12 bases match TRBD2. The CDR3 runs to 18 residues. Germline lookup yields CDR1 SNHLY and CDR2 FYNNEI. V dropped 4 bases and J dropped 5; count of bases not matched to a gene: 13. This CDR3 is CASSAGAPGLAGEDTQYF. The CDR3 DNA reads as TGTGCCAGCAGTGCAGGAGCCCCGGGACTAGCGGGTGAAGATACGCAGTATTTT.

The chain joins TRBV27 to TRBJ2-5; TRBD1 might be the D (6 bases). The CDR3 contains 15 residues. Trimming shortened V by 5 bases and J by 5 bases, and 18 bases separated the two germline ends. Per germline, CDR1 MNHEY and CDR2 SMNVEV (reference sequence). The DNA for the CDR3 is TGTGCCAGCAGTCAGCCGGGACAACCTGTGGAGACCCAGTACTTC. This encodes CASSQPGQPVETQYF.

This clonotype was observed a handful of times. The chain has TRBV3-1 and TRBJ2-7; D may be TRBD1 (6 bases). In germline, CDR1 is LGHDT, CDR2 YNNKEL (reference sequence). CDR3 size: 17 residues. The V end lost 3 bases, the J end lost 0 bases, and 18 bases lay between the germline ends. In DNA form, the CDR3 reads TGTGCCAGCAGCCATAGGTCCCTCCGGGACAACTCCTACGAGCAGTACTTC. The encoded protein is CASSHRSLRDNSYEQYF.

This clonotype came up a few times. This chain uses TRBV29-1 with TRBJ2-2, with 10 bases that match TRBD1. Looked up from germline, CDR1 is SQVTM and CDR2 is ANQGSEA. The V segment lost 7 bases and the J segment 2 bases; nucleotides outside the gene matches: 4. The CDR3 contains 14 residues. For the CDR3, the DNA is TGCAGCGCTTGGACAGGGGGTAACACCGGGGAGCTGTTTTTT. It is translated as CSAWTGGNTGELFF.

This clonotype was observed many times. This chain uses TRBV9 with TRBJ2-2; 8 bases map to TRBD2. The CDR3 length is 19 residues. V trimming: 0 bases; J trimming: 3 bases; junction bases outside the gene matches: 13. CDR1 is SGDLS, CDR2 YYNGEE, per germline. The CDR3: CASSVEDGGAYSYTGELFF. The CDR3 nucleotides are TGTGCCAGCAGCGTAGAAGACGGGGGGGCCTACAGTTACACCGGGGAGCTGTTTTTT. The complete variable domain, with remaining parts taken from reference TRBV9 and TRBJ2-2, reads DSGVTQTPKHLITATGQRVTLRCSPRSGDLSVYWYQQSLDQGLQFLIQYYNGEERAKGNILERFSAQQFPDLHSELNLSSLELGDSALYFCASSVEDGGAYSYTGELFFGEGSRLTVL.